One sample yielded the 9 T cell receptor beta chains listed below, sequenced in a study of T-cell reconstitution after alpha-beta-depleted transplantation in children. The library targeted TCRbeta and was prepared with unique molecular identifiers. In TCRdb, the PCR reads were re-called with MiXCR into one record per CDR3 protein. This table holds approximately 400,000 distinct CDR3 sequences, roughly a tenth found once. The sequenced sample was PBMCs from the stem cell graft donor, obtained from the stem cell graft. Every receptor here comes from a human donor who donated a stem cell graft to a child with acute myeloid leukemia.

V usage is TRBV7-6 and J usage is TRBJ2-1; TRBD2 agrees at 11 bases. This CDR3 has 18 amino acids. The germline V gene has CDR1 SGHVS and CDR2 FNYEAQ. The V segment lost 8 bases and the J segment 6 bases; nucleotides outside the gene matches: 18. The DNA for the CDR3 is TGTGCCAGCTCACGAGAGGGGTTCGGGACTAGCGGAGTCAATGAGCAGTTCTTC. Amino acids: CASSREGFGTSGVNEQFF.

The chain employs TRBV7-3 and TRBJ2-3; perhaps TRBD2 as D (6 bases). The germline gives CDR1 SGHTA, CDR2 FQGTGA. The V end lost 1 base, the J end lost 2 bases, and 28 bases lay between the germline ends. The CDR3 covers 21 residues. The CDR3 spells CASSLKPGLLSGLNLTDTQYF. The CDR3 DNA reads as TGTGCCAGCAGCTTAAAGCCGGGTCTGCTTTCGGGACTTAACCTCACAGATACGCAGTATTTT.

This clonotype was seen a few times. The V and J genes are TRBV5-1 and TRBJ2-1; 11 bases match TRBD2. CDR1 and CDR2 (germline): SGHRS, YFSETQ. V shed 5 bases, J shed 7 bases, and the junction held 14 bases outside the gene matches. The length of the CDR3 is 17 residues. The DNA for the CDR3 is TGCGCCAGCAGTCGGACCGTAGCGGGAGGGCCTTGGAATGAGCAGTTCTTC. This sequence encodes CASSRTVAGGPWNEQFF.

This clonotype was detected a few times. The chain carries TRBV5-1 and TRBJ1-1; D not resolved. The germline gives CDR1 SGHRS, CDR2 YFSETQ. This CDR3 contains 13 residues. The ends were cut back, 4 bases at V and 3 bases at J, with 10 bases in the middle. This CDR3 reads CASSLTSYTEAFF. In DNA, the CDR3 is TGCGCCAGCAGCCTAACAAGTTACACTGAAGCTTTCTTT. The full variable domain, its missing parts supplied by reference TRBV5-1 and TRBJ1-1, is KAGVTQTPRYLIKTRGQQVTLSCSPISGHRSVSWYQQTPGQGLQFLFEYFSETQRNKGNFPGRFSGRQFSNSRSEMNVSTLELGDSALYLCASSLTSYTEAFFGQGTRLTVV.

This clonotype was found a few times. V and J are TRBV20-1 and TRBJ2-7; perhaps TRBD2 as D (5 bases). Looked up from germline, CDR1 is DFQATT and CDR2 is SNEGSKA (reference sequence). V lost 4 bases to trimming and J lost 0 bases, with 10 bases between them. This CDR3 is built from 13 residues. CDR3 sequence: CSATRTLSYEQYF. DNA of the CDR3: TGCAGTGCTACCCGGACTCTCTCCTACGAGCAGTACTTC.

DNA of the CDR3: TGTGCCATCAGAGACGGGACTTCTTCTCCGTACCAAGAGACCCAGTACTTC. Protein: CAIRDGTSSPYQETQYF. This chain links TRBV10-3 with TRBJ2-5; D is perhaps TRBD2 (6 bases). CDR3 length equals 17 residues. Germline V gene data show CDR1 as ENHRY and CDR2 as SYGVKD. Trimming stripped 6 bases from V and 0 bases from J, with 20 bases between.

The chain joins TRBV29-1 to TRBJ1-1; D ambiguous. The V and J ends lost 3 bases and 3 bases respectively, with 14 bases between them. CDR1 is SQVTM and CDR2 is ANQGSEA in the germline V gene. The CDR3 spans 14 residues. This CDR3 is CSVDVGRFYTEAFF. The CDR3 bases are TGCAGCGTTGACGTAGGCAGATTTTACACTGAAGCTTTCTTT.

The V and J genes are TRBV12-3 or TRBV12-4 and TRBJ2-1; 10 bases map to TRBD2. CDR3 length: 15 residues. Unmatched junction bases numbered 5, after V lost 3 bases and J lost 6 bases. The CDR3 is CASSFSGGLFNEQFF. The CDR3 DNA follows: TGTGCCAGCAGTTTTAGCGGGGGGCTATTCAATGAGCAGTTCTTC.

This clonotype was observed a few times. This chain links TRBV12-3 or TRBV12-4 with TRBJ2-2; D is perhaps TRBD2 (5 bases). With 1 base removed from V and 3 bases from J, the gap between germline ends came to 6 bases. The CDR3 length is 14 residues. Written as DNA, the CDR3 is TGTGCCAGCAGTTTAGGAGGGCACACCGGGGAGCTGTTTTTT. Translation gives CASSLGGHTGELFF.